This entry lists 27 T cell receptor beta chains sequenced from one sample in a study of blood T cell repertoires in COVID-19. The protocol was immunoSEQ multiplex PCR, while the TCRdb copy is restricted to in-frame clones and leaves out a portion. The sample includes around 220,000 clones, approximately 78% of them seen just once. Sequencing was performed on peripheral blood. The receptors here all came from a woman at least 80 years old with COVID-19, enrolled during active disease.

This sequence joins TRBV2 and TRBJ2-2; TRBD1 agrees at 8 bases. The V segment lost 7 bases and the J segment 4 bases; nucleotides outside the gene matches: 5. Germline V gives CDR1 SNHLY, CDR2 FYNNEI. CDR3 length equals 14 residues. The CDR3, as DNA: TGTGCCAGCAATAGACAGGGGAGCACCGGGGAGCTGTTTTTT. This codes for CASNRQGSTGELFF.

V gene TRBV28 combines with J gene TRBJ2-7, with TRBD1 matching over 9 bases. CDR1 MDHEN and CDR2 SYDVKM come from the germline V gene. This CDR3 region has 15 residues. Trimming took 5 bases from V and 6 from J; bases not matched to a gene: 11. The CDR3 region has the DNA TGTGCCAGCAGTGTGGAGACAGGGGGAAGGCGCGAGCAGTACTTC. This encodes CASSVETGGRREQYF.

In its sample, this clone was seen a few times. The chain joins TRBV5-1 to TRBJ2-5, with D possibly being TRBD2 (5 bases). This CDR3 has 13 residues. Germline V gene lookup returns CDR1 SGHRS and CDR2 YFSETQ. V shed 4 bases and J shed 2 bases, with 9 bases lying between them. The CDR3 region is CASSRGLQETQYF. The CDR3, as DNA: TGCGCCAGCAGCCGGGGTTTACAAGAGACCCAGTACTTC.

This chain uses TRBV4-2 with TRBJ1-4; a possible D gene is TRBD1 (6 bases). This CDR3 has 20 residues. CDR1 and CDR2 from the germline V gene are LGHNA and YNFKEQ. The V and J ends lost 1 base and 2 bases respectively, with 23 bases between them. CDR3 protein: CASSQGRKTGLPPTNEKLFF. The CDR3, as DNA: TGTGCCAGCAGCCAAGGAAGGAAAACAGGGCTTCCTCCCACTAATGAAAAACTGTTTTTT.

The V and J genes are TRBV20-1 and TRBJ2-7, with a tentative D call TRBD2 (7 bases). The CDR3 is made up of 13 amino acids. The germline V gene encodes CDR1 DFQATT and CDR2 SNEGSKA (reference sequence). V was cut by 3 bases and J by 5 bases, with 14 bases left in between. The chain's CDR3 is CSASGGGLDEQYF. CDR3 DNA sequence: TGCAGTGCTAGTGGCGGGGGCCTTGACGAGCAGTACTTC.

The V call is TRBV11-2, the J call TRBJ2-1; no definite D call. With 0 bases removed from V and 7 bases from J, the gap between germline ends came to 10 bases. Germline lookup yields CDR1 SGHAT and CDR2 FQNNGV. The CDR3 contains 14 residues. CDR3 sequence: CASSLDSLGNEQFF. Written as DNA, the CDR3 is TGTGCCAGCAGCTTAGATAGTCTCGGGAATGAGCAGTTCTTC.

The CDR3 DNA sequence: TGCAGTGCTAGTCAGAACAGGATGGGGGAAAAACTGTTTTTT. It yields the protein CSASQNRMGEKLFF. The chain links TRBV20-1 to TRBJ1-4; TRBD1 might be the D (5 bases). This CDR3 has 14 amino acids. V lost 3 bases, J lost 8 bases, and 16 bases lay in between. CDR1 and CDR2 (germline): DFQATT, SNEGSKA (reference sequence).

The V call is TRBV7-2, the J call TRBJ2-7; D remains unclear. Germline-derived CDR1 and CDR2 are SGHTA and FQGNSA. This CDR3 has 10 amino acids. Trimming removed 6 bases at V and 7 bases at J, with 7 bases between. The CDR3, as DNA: TGTGCCAGCAGTGGTCGGGAGCAGTACTTC. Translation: CASSGREQYF.

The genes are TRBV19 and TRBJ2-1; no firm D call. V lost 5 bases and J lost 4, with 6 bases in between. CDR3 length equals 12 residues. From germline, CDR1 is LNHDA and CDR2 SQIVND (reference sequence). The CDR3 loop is CASSLSYNEQFF. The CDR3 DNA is TGTGCCAGTAGTCTCTCTTACAATGAGCAGTTCTTC.

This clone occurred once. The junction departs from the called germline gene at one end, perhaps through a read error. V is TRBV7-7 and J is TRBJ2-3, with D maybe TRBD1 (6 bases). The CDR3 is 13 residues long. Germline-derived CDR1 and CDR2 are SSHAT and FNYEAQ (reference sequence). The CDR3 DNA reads TGTGCTAGCAGCAGTACAGGGAGAGATACGCAGTATTTT. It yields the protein CASSSTGRDTQYF.

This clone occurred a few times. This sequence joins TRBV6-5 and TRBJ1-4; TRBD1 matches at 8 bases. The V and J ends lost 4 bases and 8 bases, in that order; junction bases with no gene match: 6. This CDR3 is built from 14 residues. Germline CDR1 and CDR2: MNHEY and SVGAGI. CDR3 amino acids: CASSLETGGEKLFF. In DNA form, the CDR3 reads TGTGCCAGCAGTTTAGAAACAGGGGGGGAAAAACTGTTTTTT.

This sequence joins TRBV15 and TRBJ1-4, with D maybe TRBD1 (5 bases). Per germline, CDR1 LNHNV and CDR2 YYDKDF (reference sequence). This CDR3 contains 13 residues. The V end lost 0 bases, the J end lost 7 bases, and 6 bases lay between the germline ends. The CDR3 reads CATSREGGEKLFF. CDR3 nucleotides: TGTGCCACCAGCAGAGAGGGGGGTGAAAAACTGTTTTTT.

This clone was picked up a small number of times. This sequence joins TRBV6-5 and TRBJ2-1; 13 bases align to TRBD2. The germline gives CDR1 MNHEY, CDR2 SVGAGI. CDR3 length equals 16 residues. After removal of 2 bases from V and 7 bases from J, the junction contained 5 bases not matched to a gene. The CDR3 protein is CASSYPQTSGRNEQFF. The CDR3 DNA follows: TGTGCCAGCAGTTACCCCCAGACTAGCGGGAGGAATGAGCAGTTCTTC.

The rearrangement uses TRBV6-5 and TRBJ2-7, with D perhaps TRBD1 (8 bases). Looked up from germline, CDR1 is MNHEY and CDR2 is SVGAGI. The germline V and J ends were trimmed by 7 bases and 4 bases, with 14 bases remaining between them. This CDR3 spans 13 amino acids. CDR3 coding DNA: TGTGCCAGCACCAAACAGGGGGGGTACGAGCAGTACTTC. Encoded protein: CASTKQGGYEQYF.

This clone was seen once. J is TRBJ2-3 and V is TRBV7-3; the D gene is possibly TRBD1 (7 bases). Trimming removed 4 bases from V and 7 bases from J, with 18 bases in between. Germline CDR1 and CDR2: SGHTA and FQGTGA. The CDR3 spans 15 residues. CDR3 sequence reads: CASSSGGGRAYTQYF. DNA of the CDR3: TGTGCCAGCAGCTCAGGAGGGGGCAGAGCTTATACGCAGTATTTT. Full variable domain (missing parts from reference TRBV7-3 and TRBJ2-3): GAGVSQTPSNKVTEKGKYVELRCDPISGHTALYWYRQSLGQGPEFLIYFQGTGAADDSGLPNDRFFAVRPEGSVSTLKIQRTERGDSAVYLCASSSGGGRAYTQYFGPGTRLTVL.

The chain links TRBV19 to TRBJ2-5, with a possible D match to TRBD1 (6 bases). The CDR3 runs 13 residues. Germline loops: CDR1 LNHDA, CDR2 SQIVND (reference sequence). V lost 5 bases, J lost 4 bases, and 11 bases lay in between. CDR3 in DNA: TGTGCCAGTAGTCCACAAGGGGGAGAGACCCAGTACTTC. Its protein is CASSPQGGETQYF. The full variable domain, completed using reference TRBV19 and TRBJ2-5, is DGGITQSPKYLFRKEGQNVTLSCEQNLNHDAMYWYRQDPGQGLRLIYYSQIVNDFQKGDIAEGYSVSREKKESFPLTVTSAQKNPTAFYLCASSPQGGETQYFGPGTRLLVL.

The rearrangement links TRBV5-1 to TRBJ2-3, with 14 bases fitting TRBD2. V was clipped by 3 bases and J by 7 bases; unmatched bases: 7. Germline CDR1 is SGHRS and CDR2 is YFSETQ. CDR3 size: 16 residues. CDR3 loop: CASSSQTSGGGNTQYF. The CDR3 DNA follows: TGCGCCAGCAGCTCCCAGACTAGCGGGGGGGGAAATACGCAGTATTTT.

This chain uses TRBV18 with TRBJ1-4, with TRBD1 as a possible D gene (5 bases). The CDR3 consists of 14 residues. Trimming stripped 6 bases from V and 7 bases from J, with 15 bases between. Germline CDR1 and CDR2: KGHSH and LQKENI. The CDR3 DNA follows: TGTGCCAGCTCCAGGGCCCAGGTGGGTGAAAAACTGTTTTTT. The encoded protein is CASSRAQVGEKLFF.

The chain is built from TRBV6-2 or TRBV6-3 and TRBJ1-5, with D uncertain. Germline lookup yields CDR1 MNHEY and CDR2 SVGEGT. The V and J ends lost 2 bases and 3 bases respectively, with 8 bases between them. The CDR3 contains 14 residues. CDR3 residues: CASSYPQDNQPQHF. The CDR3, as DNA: TGTGCCAGCAGTTACCCCCAGGACAATCAGCCCCAGCATTTT.

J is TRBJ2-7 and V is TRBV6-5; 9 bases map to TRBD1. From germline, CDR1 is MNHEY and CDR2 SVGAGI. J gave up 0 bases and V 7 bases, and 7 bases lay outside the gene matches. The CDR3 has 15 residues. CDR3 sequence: CASKTGTGSSYEQYF. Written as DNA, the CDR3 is TGTGCCAGCAAAACCGGGACAGGGAGCTCCTACGAGCAGTACTTC.

In DNA, the CDR3 is TGTGCCAGCTCCCCCTCGGAGGCGGATGGCTACACCTTC. It is translated as CASSPSEADGYTF. V and J are TRBV18 and TRBJ1-2; D call uncertain. This CDR3 comprises 13 residues. Between the trimmed V and J ends, which lost 6 bases and 6 bases, there was a span of 14 bases. CDR1 and CDR2 (germline): KGHSH, LQKENI.

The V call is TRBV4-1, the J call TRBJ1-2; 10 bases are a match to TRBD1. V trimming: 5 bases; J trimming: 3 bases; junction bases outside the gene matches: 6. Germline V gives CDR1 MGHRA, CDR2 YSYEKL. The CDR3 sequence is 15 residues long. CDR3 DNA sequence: TGCGCCAGCAGCGCGACAGGGGGCGCAGACTATGGCTACACCTTC. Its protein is CASSATGGADYGYTF.

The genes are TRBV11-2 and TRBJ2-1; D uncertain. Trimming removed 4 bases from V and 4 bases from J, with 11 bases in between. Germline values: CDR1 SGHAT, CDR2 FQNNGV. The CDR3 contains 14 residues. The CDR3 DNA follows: TGTGCCAGCAGCTCCCCCACCGGGTACAATGAGCAGTTCTTC. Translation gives CASSSPTGYNEQFF. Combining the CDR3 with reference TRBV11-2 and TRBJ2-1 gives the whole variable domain EAGVAQSPRYKIIEKRQSVAFWCNPISGHATLYWYQQILGQGPKLLIQFQNNGVVDDSQLPKDRFSAERLKGVDSTLKIQPAKLEDSAVYLCASSSPTGYNEQFFGPGTRLTVL.

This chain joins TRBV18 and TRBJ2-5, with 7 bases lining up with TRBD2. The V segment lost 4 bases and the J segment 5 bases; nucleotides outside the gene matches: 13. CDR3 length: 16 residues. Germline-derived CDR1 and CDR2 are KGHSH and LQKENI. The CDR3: CASSQGSPGREETQYF. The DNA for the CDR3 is TGTGCCAGCTCACAAGGTTCCCCAGGGCGGGAGGAGACCCAGTACTTC.

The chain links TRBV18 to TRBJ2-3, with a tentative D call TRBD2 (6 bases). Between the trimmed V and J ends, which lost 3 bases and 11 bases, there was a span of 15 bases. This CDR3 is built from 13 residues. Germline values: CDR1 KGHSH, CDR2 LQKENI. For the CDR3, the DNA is TGTGCCAGCTCACCTTCGGGACTGGCCCAGCAGTATTTT. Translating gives CASSPSGLAQQYF.

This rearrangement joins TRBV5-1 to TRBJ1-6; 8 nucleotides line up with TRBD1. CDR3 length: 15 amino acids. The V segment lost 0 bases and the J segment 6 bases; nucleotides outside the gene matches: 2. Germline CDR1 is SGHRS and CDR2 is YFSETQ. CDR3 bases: TGCGCCAGCAGCTTGGAGGGGACAGGTAATTCACCCCTCCACTTT. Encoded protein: CASSLEGTGNSPLHF.

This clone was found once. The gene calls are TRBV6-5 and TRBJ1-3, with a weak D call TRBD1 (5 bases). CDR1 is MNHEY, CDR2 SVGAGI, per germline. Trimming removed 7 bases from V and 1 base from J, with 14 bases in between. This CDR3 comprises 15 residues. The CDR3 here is CASMKGLSSGNTIYF. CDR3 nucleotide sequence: TGTGCCAGCATGAAGGGGCTGTCGTCTGGAAACACCATATATTTT.